The 13 T cell receptor beta chains presented below share a single source sample, sequenced in a study of PD-1 blockade in classical Hodgkin lymphoma. As for time point: cycle 4 day 1 (C4D1), after 5 to 7 weeks of nivolumab. Each of the patients experienced relapse following autologous stem cell transplantation, and their brentuximab vedotin exposure differed. Negative selection with magnets was how CD8+ T cells were isolated from the thawed PBMCs. Method: immunoSEQ multiplex PCR; TCRdb's copy keeps in-frame clones and lacks some. This sample has thousands of clones, with around 72% found just once. The input for sequencing was CD8+ T cells from blood, taken before the fourth cycle of nivolumab. The receptor set was obtained from a human donor with classical Hodgkin lymphoma.

This sequence joins TRBV4-3 and TRBJ2-5; D is uncertain. Trimming stripped 1 base from V and 10 bases from J, with 19 bases between. This CDR3 is 15 amino acids long. Germline CDR1 reads LGHNA; CDR2 reads YSLEER. CDR3: CASSQGPLPNGDQYF. CDR3 nucleotide sequence: TGCGCCAGCAGCCAAGGACCGCTCCCGAACGGTGACCAGTACTTC.

V is TRBV6-1 and J is TRBJ1-1; D is possibly TRBD1 (5 bases). CDR1 MNHNS and CDR2 SASEGT come from the germline V gene. The V gene lost 4 bases and the J gene lost 0 bases, with 15 bases spanning the gap. The CDR3 is 16 amino acids. The CDR3 here is CASSVYFGGMNTEAFF. CDR3 in DNA: TGTGCCAGCAGTGTATACTTCGGGGGGATGAACACTGAAGCTTTCTTT.

The V gene is TRBV14, the J gene TRBJ2-4; D might be TRBD1 or TRBD2, each matching 5 bases. Germline assignment: CDR1 SGHDN and CDR2 FVKESK. CDR3 size: 17 residues. The V gene lost 2 bases and the J gene lost 3 bases, with 17 bases spanning the gap. CDR3 region: CASSQSFPRGHKNIQYF. CDR3 DNA: TGTGCCAGCAGCCAATCATTCCCGAGGGGTCACAAAAACATTCAGTACTTC.

V is TRBV28 and J is TRBJ1-1; D is uncertain. The V gene's germline CDR1 is MDHEN and CDR2 SYDVKM. V was trimmed by 4 bases and J by 0 bases, leaving 12 bases between them. This CDR3 is 15 amino acids long. This chain's CDR3 is CASSSDLRLNTEAFF. CDR3 sequence (DNA): TGTGCCAGCAGTTCGGACTTACGCCTGAACACTGAAGCTTTCTTT.

For this clone: The junction shows a germline mismatch at one end, possibly a read error. The chain uses TRBV10-3 and TRBJ1-5; 10 positions agree with TRBD1. The CDR3 is 15 residues long. CDR1 and CDR2 (germline): ENHRY, SYGVKD. CDR3 sequence: CAIREGQGRNQLQHF. The CDR3 DNA is TGTGCCATCAGGGAGGGACAGGGGCGCAATCAGCTCCAGCATTTT.

This clone was detected a few times. This likely traces to a read error, being one base from a far larger clone. This sequence joins TRBV5-4 and TRBJ1-1; 12 bases align to TRBD1. There are 16 residues in the CDR3. Germline CDR1 reads SGHNT; CDR2 reads YYREEE (reference sequence). With V trimmed by 4 bases and J by 3 bases, 7 bases remained unmatched. The CDR3 region is CASSPGTGGVYTEAFF. DNA for the CDR3: TGTGCCAGCAGCCCCGGGACAGGGGGCGTGTACACTGAAGCTTTCTTT.

This clone was seen a handful of times. The V call is TRBV7-9, the J call TRBJ2-5; no definite D call. V dropped 8 bases and J dropped 4 bases, with 17 bases sitting between them. Germline assignment: CDR1 SEHNR and CDR2 FQNEAQ (reference sequence). The CDR3 loop spans 14 amino acids. Here the CDR3 reads CASLGPGAGETQYF. The CDR3 DNA follows: TGTGCCAGCTTAGGACCGGGCGCTGGAGAGACCCAGTACTTC.

This chain uses TRBV7-9 with TRBJ1-4, with 7 bases matching TRBD1. CDR1 SEHNR and CDR2 FQNEAQ come from the germline V gene (reference sequence). V lost 4 bases, J lost 3 bases, and 2 bases stayed unmatched. The CDR3 spans 14 residues. Here the CDR3 reads CASSSQGANEKLFF. The CDR3 nucleotides are TGTGCCAGCAGCTCGCAGGGGGCTAATGAAAAACTGTTTTTT.

The count of this clone is one. The gene calls are TRBV7-9 and TRBJ2-5; 7 bases line up with TRBD1. The J call may be mistaken, given a closer DNA end match to TRBJ2-7. Germline CDR1 reads SEHNR; CDR2 reads FQNEAQ (reference sequence). This CDR3 comprises 15 residues. CDR3 nucleotide sequence: TGTGCCAGCAGCTCGAACCGGGACAGATACTACGAGCAGTACTTC. This codes for CASSSNRDRYYEQYF.

The rearrangement links TRBV27 to TRBJ1-3; 7 bases fit TRBD1. CDR1 MNHEY and CDR2 SMNVEV come from the germline V gene (reference sequence). There are 15 residues in the CDR3. V shed 5 bases and J 0 bases; nucleotides not matched to a gene: 4. CDR3: CASSERTGSGNTIYF. In nucleotides, the CDR3 is TGTGCCAGCAGTGAGAGGACAGGCTCTGGAAACACCATATATTTT.

Only a few counts were recorded for this clone. The V call is TRBV19, the J call TRBJ1-5, with 8 bases fitting TRBD1. The trim removed 7 bases at V and 7 bases at J, leaving 6 bases unmatched. This CDR3 has 13 amino acids. Germline CDR1 reads LNHDA; CDR2 reads SQIVND (reference sequence). The chain's CDR3 is CASTWDRRQPQHF. For the CDR3, the DNA is TGTGCCAGTACCTGGGACAGGAGACAGCCCCAGCATTTT.

This clone was picked up a small number of times. The V and J genes are TRBV27 and TRBJ1-5, with D uncertain. Germline loops: CDR1 MNHEY, CDR2 SMNVEV (reference sequence). This CDR3 is built from 12 residues. The germline V and J ends were trimmed by 6 bases and 8 bases, with 11 bases remaining between them. The CDR3 here is CASSPYGEPQHF. The CDR3 nucleotides are TGTGCCAGCAGCCCCTATGGTGAGCCCCAGCATTTT.

This chain connects TRBV4-1 to TRBJ2-2; TRBD1 matches at 11 bases. The CDR3 is made up of 16 amino acids. Germline trimming cut 1 base from V and 6 bases from J; bases unmatched to any gene: 4. Germline V CDR1 and CDR2: MGHRA, YSYEKL. The CDR3 loop reads CASSQGWGQGAGELFF. DNA of the CDR3: TGCGCCAGCAGCCAAGGGTGGGGACAGGGGGCCGGGGAGCTGTTTTTT.